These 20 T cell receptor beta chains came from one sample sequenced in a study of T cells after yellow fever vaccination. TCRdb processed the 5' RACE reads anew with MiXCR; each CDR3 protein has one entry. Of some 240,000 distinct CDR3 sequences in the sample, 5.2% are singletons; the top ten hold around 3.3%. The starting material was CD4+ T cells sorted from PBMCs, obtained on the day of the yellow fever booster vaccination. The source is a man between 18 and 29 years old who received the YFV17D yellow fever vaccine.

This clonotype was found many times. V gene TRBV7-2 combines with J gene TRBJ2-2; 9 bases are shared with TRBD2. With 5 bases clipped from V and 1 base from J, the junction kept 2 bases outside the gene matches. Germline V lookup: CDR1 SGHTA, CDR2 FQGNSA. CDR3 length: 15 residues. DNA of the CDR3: TGTGCCAGCAGCCGTAGCGGGGGGAACACCGGGGAGCTGTTTTTT. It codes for CASSRSGGNTGELFF.

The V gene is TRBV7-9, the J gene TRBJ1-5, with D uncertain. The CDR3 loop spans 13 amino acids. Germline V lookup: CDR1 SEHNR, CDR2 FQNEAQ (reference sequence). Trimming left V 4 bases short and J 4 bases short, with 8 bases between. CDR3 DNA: TGTGCCAGCAGCTCCTACGGGAATCAGCCCCAGCATTTT. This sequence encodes CASSSYGNQPQHF.

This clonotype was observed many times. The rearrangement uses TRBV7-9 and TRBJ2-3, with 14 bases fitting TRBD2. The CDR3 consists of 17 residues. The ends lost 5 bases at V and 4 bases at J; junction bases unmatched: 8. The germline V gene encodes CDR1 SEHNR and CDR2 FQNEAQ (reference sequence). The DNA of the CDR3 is TGTGCCAGCAGCCCCCGACTAGCGGGGGGGTATGCAGATACGCAGTATTTT. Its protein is CASSPRLAGGYADTQYF.

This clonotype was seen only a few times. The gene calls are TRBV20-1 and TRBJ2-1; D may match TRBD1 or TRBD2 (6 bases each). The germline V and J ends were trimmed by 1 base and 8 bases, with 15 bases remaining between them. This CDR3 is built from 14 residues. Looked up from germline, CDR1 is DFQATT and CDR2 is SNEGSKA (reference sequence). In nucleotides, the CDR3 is TGCAGTGCTAGAGGCGCGTACGGGGGCGATGAGCAGTTCTTC. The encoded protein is CSARGAYGGDEQFF.

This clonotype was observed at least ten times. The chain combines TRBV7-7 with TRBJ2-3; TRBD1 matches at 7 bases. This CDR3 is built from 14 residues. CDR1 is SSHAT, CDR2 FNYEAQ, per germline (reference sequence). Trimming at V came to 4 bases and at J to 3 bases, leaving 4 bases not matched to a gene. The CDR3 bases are TGTGCCAGCAGCTCCGGACAGGCTACAGATACGCAGTATTTT. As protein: CASSSGQATDTQYF. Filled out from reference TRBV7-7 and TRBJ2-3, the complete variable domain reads GAGVSQSPRYKVTKRGQDVTLRCDPISSHATLYWYQQALGQGPEFLTYFNYEAQPDKSGLPSDRFSAERPEGSISTLTIQRTEQRDSAMYRCASSSGQATDTQYFGPGTRLTVL.

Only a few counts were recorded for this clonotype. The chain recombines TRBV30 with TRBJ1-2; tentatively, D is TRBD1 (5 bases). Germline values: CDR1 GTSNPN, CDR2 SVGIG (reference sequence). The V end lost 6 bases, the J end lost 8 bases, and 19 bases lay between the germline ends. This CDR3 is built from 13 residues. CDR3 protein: CACPGAGVGGYTF. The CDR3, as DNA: TGTGCCTGCCCCGGGGCGGGGGTTGGAGGCTACACCTTC.

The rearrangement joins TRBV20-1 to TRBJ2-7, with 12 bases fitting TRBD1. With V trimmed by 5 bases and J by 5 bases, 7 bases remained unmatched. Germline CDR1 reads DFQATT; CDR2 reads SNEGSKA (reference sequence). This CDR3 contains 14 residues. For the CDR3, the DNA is TGCAGTGCTGGGGGACAGGGGGCTCACAACGAGCAGTACTTC. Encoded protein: CSAGGQGAHNEQYF.

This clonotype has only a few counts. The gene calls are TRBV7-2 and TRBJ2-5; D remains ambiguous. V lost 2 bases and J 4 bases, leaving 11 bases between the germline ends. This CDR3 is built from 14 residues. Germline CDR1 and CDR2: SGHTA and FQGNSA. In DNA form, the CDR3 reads TGTGCCAGCAGCTTAAGACCCCCGGGAGAGACCCAGTACTTC. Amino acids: CASSLRPPGETQYF.

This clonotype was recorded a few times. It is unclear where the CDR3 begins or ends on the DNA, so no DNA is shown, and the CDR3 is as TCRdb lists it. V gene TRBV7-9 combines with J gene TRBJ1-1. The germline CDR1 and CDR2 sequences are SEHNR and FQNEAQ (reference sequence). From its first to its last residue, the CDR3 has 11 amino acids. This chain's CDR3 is CASILDTEAFF.

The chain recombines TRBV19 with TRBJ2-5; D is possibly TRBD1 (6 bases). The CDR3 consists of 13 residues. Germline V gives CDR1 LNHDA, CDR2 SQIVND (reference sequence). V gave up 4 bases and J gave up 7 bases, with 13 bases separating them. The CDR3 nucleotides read TGTGCCAGTAGTACCCAGGACAGTCTGACCCAGTACTTC. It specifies CASSTQDSLTQYF.

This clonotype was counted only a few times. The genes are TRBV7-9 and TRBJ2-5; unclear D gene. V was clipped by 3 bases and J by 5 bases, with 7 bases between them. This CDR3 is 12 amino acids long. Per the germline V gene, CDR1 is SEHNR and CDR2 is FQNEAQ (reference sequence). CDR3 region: CASSFLTETQYF. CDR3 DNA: TGTGCCAGCAGCTTCTTAACGGAGACCCAGTACTTC.

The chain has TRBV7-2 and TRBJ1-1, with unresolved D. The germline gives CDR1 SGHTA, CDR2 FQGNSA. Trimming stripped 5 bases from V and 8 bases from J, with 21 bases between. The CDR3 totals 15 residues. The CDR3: CASSARNGPAGEAFF. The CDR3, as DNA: TGTGCCAGCAGCGCGCGGAATGGGCCAGCGGGCGAAGCTTTCTTT. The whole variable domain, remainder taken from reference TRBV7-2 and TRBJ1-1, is GAGVSQSPSNKVTEKGKDVELRCDPISGHTALYWYRQSLGQGLEFLIYFQGNSAPDKSGLPSDRFSAERTGGSVSTLTIQRTQQEDSAVYLCASSARNGPAGEAFFGQGTRLTVV.

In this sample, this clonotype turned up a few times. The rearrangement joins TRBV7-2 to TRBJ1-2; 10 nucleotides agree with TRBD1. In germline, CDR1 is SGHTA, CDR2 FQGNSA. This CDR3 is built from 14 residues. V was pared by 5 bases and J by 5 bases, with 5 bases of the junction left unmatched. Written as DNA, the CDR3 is TGTGCCAGCAGCCGGACAGGGGGGGAGTATGGCTACACCTTC. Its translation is CASSRTGGEYGYTF.

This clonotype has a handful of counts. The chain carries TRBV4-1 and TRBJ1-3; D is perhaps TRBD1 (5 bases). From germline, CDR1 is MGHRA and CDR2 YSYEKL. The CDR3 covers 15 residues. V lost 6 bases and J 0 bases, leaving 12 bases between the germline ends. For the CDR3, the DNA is TGCGCCAGCAGGGCCGGGGACCGCTCTGGAAACACCATATATTTT. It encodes CASRAGDRSGNTIYF.

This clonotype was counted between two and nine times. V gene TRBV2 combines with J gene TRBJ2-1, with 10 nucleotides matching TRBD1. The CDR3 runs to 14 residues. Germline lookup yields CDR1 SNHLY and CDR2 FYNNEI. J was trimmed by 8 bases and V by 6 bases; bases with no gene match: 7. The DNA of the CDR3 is TGTGCCAGCAGCAGACAGGGGGCTGGGTATGAGCAGTTCTTC. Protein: CASSRQGAGYEQFF.

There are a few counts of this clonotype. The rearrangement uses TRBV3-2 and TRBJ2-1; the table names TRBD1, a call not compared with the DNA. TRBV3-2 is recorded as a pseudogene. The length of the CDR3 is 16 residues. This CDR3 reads CASSQGLCGGRNEQFF. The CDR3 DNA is TGTGCCAGCAGCCAAGGCCTTTGCGGGGGGCGCAATGAGCAGTTCTTC.

The CDR3 reads CASSFGTGLVAGETQYF. The CDR3 bases are TGTGCCAGCAGTTTTGGGACCGGCCTAGTAGCGGGAGAGACCCAGTACTTC. J is TRBJ2-5 and V is TRBV12-3 or TRBV12-4; TRBD2 aligns across 7 bases. The CDR3 is 17 residues long. Unmatched junction bases numbered 14, after V lost 3 bases and J lost 4 bases.

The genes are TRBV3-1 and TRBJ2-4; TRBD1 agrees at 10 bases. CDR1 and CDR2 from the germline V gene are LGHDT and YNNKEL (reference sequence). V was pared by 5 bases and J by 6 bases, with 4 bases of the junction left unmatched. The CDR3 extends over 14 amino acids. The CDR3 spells CASSYRDRGNIQYF. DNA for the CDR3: TGTGCCAGCAGCTATCGGGACAGGGGAAACATTCAGTACTTC.

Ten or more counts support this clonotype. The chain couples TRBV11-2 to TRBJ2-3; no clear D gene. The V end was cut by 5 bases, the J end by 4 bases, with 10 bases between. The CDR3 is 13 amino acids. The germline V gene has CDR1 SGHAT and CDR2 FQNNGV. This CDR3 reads CASSPWSPDTQYF. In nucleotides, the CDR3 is TGTGCCAGCAGCCCCTGGTCCCCAGATACGCAGTATTTT. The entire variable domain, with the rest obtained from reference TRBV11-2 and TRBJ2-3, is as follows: EAGVAQSPRYKIIEKRQSVAFWCNPISGHATLYWYQQILGQGPKLLIQFQNNGVVDDSQLPKDRFSAERLKGVDSTLKIQPAKLEDSAVYLCASSPWSPDTQYFGPGTRLTVL.

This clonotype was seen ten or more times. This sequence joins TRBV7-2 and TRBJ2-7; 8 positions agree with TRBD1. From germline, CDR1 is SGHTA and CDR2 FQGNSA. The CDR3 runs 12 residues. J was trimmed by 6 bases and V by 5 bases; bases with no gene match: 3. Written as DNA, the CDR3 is TGTGCCAGCAGCCCAGGACAGGGCGAGCAGTACTTC. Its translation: CASSPGQGEQYF.